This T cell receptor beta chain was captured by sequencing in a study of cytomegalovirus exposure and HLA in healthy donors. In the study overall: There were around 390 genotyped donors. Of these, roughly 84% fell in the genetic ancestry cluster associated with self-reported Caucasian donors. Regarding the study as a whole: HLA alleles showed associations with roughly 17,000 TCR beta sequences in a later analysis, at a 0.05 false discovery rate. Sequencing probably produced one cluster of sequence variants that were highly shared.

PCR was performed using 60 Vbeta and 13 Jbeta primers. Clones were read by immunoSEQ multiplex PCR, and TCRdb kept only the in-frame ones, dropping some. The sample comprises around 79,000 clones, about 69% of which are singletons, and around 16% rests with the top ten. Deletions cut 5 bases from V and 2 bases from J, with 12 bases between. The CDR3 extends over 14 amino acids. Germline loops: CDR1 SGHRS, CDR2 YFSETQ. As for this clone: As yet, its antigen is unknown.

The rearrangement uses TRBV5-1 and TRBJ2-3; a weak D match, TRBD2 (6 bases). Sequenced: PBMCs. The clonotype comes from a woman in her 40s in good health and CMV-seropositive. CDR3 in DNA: TGCGCCAGCAGTAGCGGCCCTTACACAGATACGCAGTATTTT. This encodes CASSSGPYTDTQYF.